This is a list of T cell receptor beta chains from one sample in a study of cytomegalovirus exposure and HLA in healthy donors. Only in-frame clones appear in the TCRdb table, and some are missing; sequencing was by immunoSEQ multiplex PCR. The profile shows 110,000 to 150,000 clones, around two thirds of them singletons. The sample taken for sequencing was PBMCs. All receptors derive from a man aged 18 to 30 in good health and CMV-seropositive. Each CDR3 is given with its conserved first and last residue. D genes are given only for firm matches. Expanded clones get a size class; other rows say once, few or many, or leave the size out.

v_call	j_call	d_call	clone_size	cdr3_aa	cdr3_nt
TRBV7-9	TRBJ2-4	NA	NA	CASSLRLGGAKNIQYF	TGTGCCAGCAGCTTACGGTTAGGGGGAGCCAAAAACATTCAGTACTTC
TRBV5-5	TRBJ1-1	NA	few	CASSLSDTEAFF	TGTGCCAGCAGCTTGTCGGACACTGAAGCTTTCTTT
TRBV28	TRBJ1-4	NA	NA	CASSLFRGGEKLFF	TGTGCCAGCAGTTTATTCAGGGGTGGAGAAAAACTGTTTTTT
TRBV6-1	TRBJ1-5	NA	NA	CASTGQGSQPQHF	TGTGCCAGCACGGGCCAGGGGAGTCAGCCCCAGCATTTT
TRBV6-1	TRBJ1-6	NA	NA	CASSGDTGLAALHF	TGTGCCAGCAGTGGGGACACCGGGTTGGCTGCCCTCCACTTT
TRBV5-1	TRBJ2-1	NA	NA	CASSLAEGNEQFF	TGCGCCAGCAGCTTGGCCGAGGGTAATGAGCAGTTCTTC
TRBV29-1	TRBJ1-4	NA	few	CSVGVTGVSEKLFF	TGCAGCGTGGGGGTAACGGGGGTTTCTGAAAAACTGTTTTTT
TRBV9	TRBJ1-5	TRBD1	NA	CASSVAVRGQVGNQPQHF	TGTGCCAGCAGCGTAGCGGTGAGGGGGCAGGTTGGCAATCAGCCCCAGCATTTT
TRBV2	TRBJ1-2	NA	NA	CASSEFGNQGYTF	TGTGCCAGCAGTGAATTCGGGAATCAAGGCTACACCTTC
TRBV19	TRBJ1-6	NA	NA	CASMGGNNSPLHF	TGTGCCAGTATGGGGGGAAATAATTCACCCCTCCACTTT
TRBV7-6	TRBJ2-2	TRBD1	NA	CASSLTGGNTGELFF	TGTGCCAGCAGCCTAACAGGGGGCAACACCGGGGAGCTGTTTTTT
TRBV30	TRBJ1-1	NA	NA	CACQANVDTEAFF	TGTGCCTGCCAAGCCAACGTAGACACTGAAGCTTTCTTT
TRBV5-4	TRBJ1-2	TRBD1	NA	CASSLTGGYEGYTF	TGTGCCAGCAGCTTGACAGGGGGTTATGAGGGCTACACCTTC
TRBV19	TRBJ1-5	NA	NA	CASKPGQAYQPQHF	TGTGCCAGTAAGCCGGGACAAGCCTATCAGCCCCAGCATTTT
TRBV7-2	TRBJ2-5	TRBD2	NA	CASSPAGAGVMGTQYF	TGTGCCAGCAGCCCGGCAGGAGCGGGGGTCATGGGGACCCAGTACTTC
TRBV28	TRBJ2-7	NA	once	CASSPQTGPQYEQYF	TGTGCCAGCAGTCCTCAGACAGGCCCCCAATACGAGCAGTACTTC
TRBV6-6	TRBJ1-5	NA	NA	CASSYSTGGQPQHF	TGTGCCAGCAGTTACTCGACGGGTGGCCAGCCCCAGCATTTT
TRBV7-9	TRBJ1-2	NA	NA	CASSLGTEEYGYTF	TGTGCCAGCAGCTTAGGGACAGAAGAATATGGCTACACCTTC
TRBV6-1	TRBJ1-5	NA	NA	CASVIQGASNQPQHF	TGTGCCAGCGTAATACAGGGCGCGAGCAATCAGCCCCAGCATTTT
TRBV28	TRBJ1-5	NA	NA	CASSSSYSNQPQHF	TGTGCCAGCAGCTCGTCGTATAGCAATCAGCCCCAGCATTTT
TRBV29-1	TRBJ1-1	NA	NA	CSLGAPSNTEAFF	TGCAGCCTAGGGGCGCCTTCGAACACTGAAGCTTTCTTT
TRBV19	TRBJ1-2	TRBD1	NA	CATDPGTGVAVYGYTF	TGTGCCACGGACCCAGGGACAGGGGTTGCGGTTTATGGCTACACCTTC
TRBV30	TRBJ2-1	TRBD1	NA	CAWSTGVLRGEQFF	TGTGCCTGGAGTACAGGGGTATTAAGGGGGGAGCAGTTCTTC
TRBV7-2	TRBJ2-7	NA	NA	CASSFQASDYEQYF	TGTGCCAGCAGCTTTCAGGCTAGCGACTACGAGCAGTACTTC
TRBV2	TRBJ1-2	TRBD1	few	CASFGQAGYTF	TGTGCCAGCTTCGGACAGGCCGGCTACACCTTC
TRBV27	TRBJ2-7	TRBD1	NA	CASSITPRQGLYEQYF	TGTGCCAGCAGTATCACCCCCCGACAGGGGTTGTACGAGCAGTACTTC
TRBV13	TRBJ2-7	NA	NA	CASSLGPGLSF	TGTGCCAGCAGCTTAGGCCCGGGTTTGAGCTTC
TRBV15	TRBJ2-3	NA	few	CATSRAVEQSNTQYF	TGTGCCACCAGCAGAGCCGTCGAACAGTCAAATACGCAGTATTTT
TRBV7-2	TRBJ2-1	TRBD1	NA	CASSSGTGSYNEQFF	TGTGCCAGCAGCTCCGGGACAGGGTCCTACAATGAGCAGTTCTTC
TRBV7-2	TRBJ2-7	NA	NA	CASSLGDKRYEQYF	TGTGCCAGCAGCTTAGGGGACAAGAGATACGAGCAGTACTTC
TRBV7-2	TRBJ2-7	NA	once	CASSIGTEGYEQYF	TGTGCCAGCAGCATCGGGACGGAGGGCTACGAGCAGTACTTC
TRBV2	TRBJ2-7	NA	NA	CATQFRRNSYEQYF	TGTGCCACCCAGTTCAGGCGCAACTCCTACGAGCAGTACTTC
TRBV5-1	TRBJ2-5	TRBD2	NA	CASSTSSSKEQYF	TGCGCCAGCTCGACTAGCAGTTCTAAAGAGCAGTACTTC
TRBV19	TRBJ2-2	NA	NA	CASSTTSSGELFF	TGTGCCAGTAGTACCACCTCTAGCGGGGAGCTGTTTTTT
TRBV18	TRBJ1-6	NA	NA	CASSTVLQGNNSPLHF	TGTGCCAGCTCAACGGTCCTCCAGGGGAACAATTCACCCCTCCACTTT
TRBV28	TRBJ2-7	NA	NA	CASSFPESPHEQYF	TGTGCCAGCAGTTTTCCGGAGTCCCCTCACGAGCAGTACTTC
TRBV5-4	TRBJ2-3	TRBD1	NA	CASSWDRGSTDTQYF	TGTGCCAGCAGCTGGGACAGGGGTAGCACAGATACGCAGTATTTT
TRBV27	TRBJ2-7	TRBD1	NA	CASKMMGQGPDEQYF	TGTGCCAGCAAGATGATGGGACAGGGGCCAGACGAGCAGTACTTC